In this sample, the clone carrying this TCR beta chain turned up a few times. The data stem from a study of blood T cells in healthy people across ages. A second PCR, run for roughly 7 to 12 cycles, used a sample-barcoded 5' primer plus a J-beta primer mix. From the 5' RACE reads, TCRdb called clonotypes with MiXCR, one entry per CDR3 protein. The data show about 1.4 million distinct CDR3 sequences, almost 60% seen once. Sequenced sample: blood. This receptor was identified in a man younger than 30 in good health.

CDR3 nucleotide sequence: TGTGCCAGCAGTCCTAGTAACAAGTTTAGCGAGCAGTACTTC. As protein: CASSPSNKFSEQYF. The J gene is TRBJ2-5, the V gene TRBV12-3 or TRBV12-4; D not certain. The J call is doubtful: the DNA matches TRBJ2-7 better. The CDR3 length is 14 residues.